A selection of T cell receptor beta chains follows, all from one sample in a study of brain T cells in children with intractable seizures. Sequencing was performed with immunoSEQ multiplex PCR; in TCRdb, only in-frame clones are kept and a portion is missing. This sample has 60,000 to 65,000 clones; roughly 95% occur once, and the top ten carry roughly 0.38%. Sequenced material: peripheral blood, taken at surgery. These TCRs come from a boy in the first two years of life with focal cortical dysplasia and intractable seizures. CDR3s include the opening cysteine and the closing phenylalanine or tryptophan. Each record gives: V gene, CDR3 protein.

TRBV6-1 | CASSEERGWSRAGGYTF
TRBV27 | CASSSGQGNTEAFF
TRBV28 | CASRLTGANYGYTF
TRBV7-2 | CASSLFRGVSRNTIYF
TRBV7-2 | CASSLRTSGASYEQYF
TRBV5-1 | CASSLETGGEAFF
TRBV7-2 | CASSSSGSPYNEQFF
TRBV7-9 | CASSLASHLNEQFF
TRBV2 | CARRRGATDEQFF
TRBV2 | CASSEPGEQYF
TRBV10-3 | CAITGTANYGYTF
TRBV4-1 | CASSQAGQGNNQPQHF
TRBV7-9 | CASSLVGQGGNTIYF
TRBV5-4 | CASSLVQGVSGELFF
TRBV6-1 | CASSEAPGYNSPLHF
TRBV4-1 | CASSQGSARNPTGELFF
TRBV19 | CASSKTVLMMNTEAFF
TRBV15 | CATSRDLGGSSYEQYF
TRBV5-6 | CASSFSGLTEAFF
TRBV28 | CASIKGHNQPQHF
TRBV7-6 | CASSQGFQDTEAFF
TRBV7-3 | CASSLGFTYEQYF
TRBV21-1 | CASNPRGASGGEGNEQFF
TRBV4-2 | CASSQGLGRETQYF
TRBV5-6 | CASSLATYEQYF
TRBV18 | CASSRPGETQYF
TRBV13 | CASSFIGNSYEQYF
TRBV10-3 | CAISESGRLANIQYF
TRBV3-1/TRBV3-2 | CASSQGTGEIGTDTQYF
TRBV7-8 | CASSLGTLAEAPYEQYF
TRBV28 | CASSLRGPQPQHF
TRBV27 | CASSGISSSYNSPLHF
TRBV9 | CASSERQGNYGYTF
TRBV10-3 | CAISEGRGGEKLFF
TRBV11-2 | CASSFRTGPGETQYF
TRBV7-9 | CASHSTDRGIPDEQFF
TRBV7-9 | CAVPWSFSGNTIYF
TRBV5-1 | CASRVGFNTEAFF
TRBV6-2/TRBV6-3 | CASSQTPETQYF
TRBV5-1 | CASSLGLVADGAKNIQYF
TRBV9 | CASSSRQSSGNTIYF
TRBV5-1 | CASSLDRVLDEQFF
TRBV12-5 | CASALFPGTAIGAGELFF
TRBV27 | CASSLSSPLADEQYF
TRBV3-1/TRBV3-2 | CASSQESTGHEAFF
TRBV6-5 | CASSYSGAAYGYTF
TRBV5-1 | CASSDPSSAANEKLFF
TRBV29-1 | CSAGYGTGDAGTEAFF
TRBV6-6 | CASSYSSGRGNEQFF
TRBV10-3 | CAISGSGETQYF
TRBV2 | CASTRTSGRASEQFF
TRBV19 | CASSIKVYRGYDNEQFF
TRBV21-1 | CASENKGGTIYSNQPQHF
TRBV5-1 | CASSTQGTLAGGPSYEQYF
TRBV6-5 | CASSFQVSNQPQHF